This T cell receptor (beta chain) came from a study of blood T cell repertoires in COVID-19. The study drew participants aged about 18 to 90 years from 24 US areas. Participants had their cohort set by participant-reported clinical history. In the study's own analysis: Amplification of reference gene primers was used by the study to estimate nucleated cell counts. Measured with immunoSEQ multiplex PCR; TCRdb has only the in-frame clones, and not every one. Clone size and the V and J calls come from that table; the DNA yielded D and trimming. The sample has approximately 230,000 clones, approximately 84% seen once; the top ten hold less than 20%. This CDR3 is 15 amino acids long. Germline V gene sequence: CDR1 MNHNS, CDR2 SASEGT. Trimming removed 0 bases from V and 3 bases from J, with 12 bases in between.

This TCR was sampled from a man in his late teens or twenties who had recovered from COVID-19. Sequenced material: PBMCs or T cells enriched from blood (not recorded which). The V gene is TRBV6-1, the J gene TRBJ2-7; D perhaps matches TRBD2 (6 bases). The CDR3 is CASSEAMLGGYEQYF. CDR3 nucleotides: TGTGCCAGCAGTGAAGCCATGCTCGGGGGCTACGAGCAGTACTTC.